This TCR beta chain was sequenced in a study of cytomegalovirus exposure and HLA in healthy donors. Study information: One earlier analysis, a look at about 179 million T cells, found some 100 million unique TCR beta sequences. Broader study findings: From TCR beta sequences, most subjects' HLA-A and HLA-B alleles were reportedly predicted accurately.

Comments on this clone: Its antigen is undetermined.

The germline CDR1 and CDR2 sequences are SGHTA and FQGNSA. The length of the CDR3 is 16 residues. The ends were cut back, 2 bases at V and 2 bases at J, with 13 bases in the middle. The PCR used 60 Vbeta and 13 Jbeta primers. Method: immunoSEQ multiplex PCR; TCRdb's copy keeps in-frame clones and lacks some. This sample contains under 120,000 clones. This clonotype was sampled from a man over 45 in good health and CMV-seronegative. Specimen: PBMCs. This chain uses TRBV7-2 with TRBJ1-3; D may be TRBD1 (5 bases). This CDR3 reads CASSLLQAMAGNTIYF. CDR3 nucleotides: TGTGCCAGCAGCTTACTACAGGCTATGGCTGGAAACACCATATATTTT.